These T cell receptor beta chains were read from a single sample in a study of T cells in Graves' hyperthyroidism and ophthalmopathy. TCRdb itself ran the multiplex PCR reads through MiXCR, one entry per CDR3 protein. The data show hundreds of thousands of distinct CDR3 sequences, roughly a sixth seen once. The sequencing sample was made of blood. Receptors were obtained from a woman between 18 and 30 years old with Graves' hyperthyroidism. Both conserved end residues are part of each CDR3. The D gene is left open where the match is weak. The size entry is marked missing in some rows and otherwise reads once, few, many or a size class.

abundance: -
d_gene: -
j_gene: TRBJ2-7
v_gene: TRBV15
CDR3aa: CATRGGPYEQYF
CDR3nt: TGTGCCACCAGGGGGGGGCCCTACGAGCAGTACTTC

abundance: -
d_gene: TRBD1
j_gene: TRBJ1-2
v_gene: TRBV7-6
CDR3aa: CASSLDGTGAGYTF
CDR3nt: TGTGCCAGCAGCTTAGATGGGACAGGGGCCGGCTACACCTTC

abundance: medium-sized
d_gene: -
j_gene: TRBJ1-2
v_gene: TRBV20-1
CDR3aa: CSAPPQGNYGYTF
CDR3nt: TGCAGTGCTCCGCCCCAGGGAAACTATGGCTACACCTTC

abundance: -
d_gene: TRBD2
j_gene: TRBJ2-1
v_gene: TRBV2
CDR3aa: CASSVFASGGYNEQFF
CDR3nt: TGTGCCAGCAGTGTCTTTGCTAGCGGGGGTTACAATGAGCAGTTCTTC

abundance: many
d_gene: -
j_gene: TRBJ1-5
v_gene: TRBV2
CDR3aa: CASSHPGGQSQPQHF
CDR3nt: TGTGCCAGCAGCCACCCCGGGGGGCAGAGTCAGCCCCAGCATTTT

abundance: -
d_gene: -
j_gene: TRBJ1-2
v_gene: TRBV6-2/TRBV6-3
CDR3aa: CASSYNYGYTF
CDR3nt: TGTGCCAGCAGCTACAATTACGGCTACACCTTC

abundance: -
d_gene: -
j_gene: TRBJ1-6
v_gene: TRBV5-8
CDR3aa: CASSHRRGSNNSPLHF
CDR3nt: TGTGCCAGCTCCCATCGAAGGGGTAGCAATAATTCACCCCTCCACTTT

abundance: many
d_gene: -
j_gene: TRBJ1-1
v_gene: TRBV24-1
CDR3aa: CATSDPTGSDTEAFF
CDR3nt: TGTGCCACCAGTGATCCTACAGGGTCGGACACTGAAGCTTTCTTT

abundance: -
d_gene: TRBD2
j_gene: TRBJ2-1
v_gene: TRBV12-3/TRBV12-4
CDR3aa: CASSSLVAGGNEQFF
CDR3nt: TGTGCCAGCAGTTCACTGGTAGCGGGAGGGAATGAGCAGTTCTTC

abundance: few
d_gene: TRBD2
j_gene: TRBJ2-1
v_gene: TRBV12-3/TRBV12-4
CDR3aa: CASSFSGRGVGEQFF
CDR3nt: TGTGCCAGCAGTTTCTCTGGGCGGGGGGTCGGAGAGCAGTTCTTC

abundance: -
d_gene: TRBD1
j_gene: TRBJ1-4
v_gene: TRBV7-9
CDR3aa: CASSPGTGAPTNEKLFF
CDR3nt: TGTGCCAGCAGCCCCGGGACAGGCGCGCCGACTAATGAAAAACTGTTTTTT

abundance: many
d_gene: -
j_gene: TRBJ2-1
v_gene: TRBV20-1
CDR3aa: CSATTVSYNEQFF
CDR3nt: TGCAGTGCTACGACTGTCTCCTACAATGAGCAGTTCTTC

abundance: many
d_gene: -
j_gene: TRBJ1-2
v_gene: TRBV7-9
CDR3aa: CASSQVRGHGYTF
CDR3nt: TGTGCCAGCAGCCAAGTCCGGGGACATGGCTACACCTTC